The TCR beta chain under discussion was sequenced for a study of a mutant IDH1 vaccine in newly diagnosed glioma (dated by TCRdb to 2020 to 2023). Notes on the research overall: Patients were given eight vaccinations, in weeks 1, 3, 5, 7, 11, 15, 19 and 23, which matched visits V03 through V10. Vaccination began 4-6 weeks after radiotherapy alone, or alongside temozolomide cycles in the chemotherapy-containing groups. The roughly 33 treated patients were 62.5% male and about 38% female, with a mean age of approximately 40 years. Prior to enrollment, standard therapy consisting of radiotherapy alone, temozolomide alone, or radiochemotherapy with temozolomide had been administered to patients, with the combination being received by most patients. Peripheral blood was collected at six visits: V03 (baseline), V05, V07, V10, V12 and V13. Longitudinal TCRB deep sequencing was done for 25 to 30 treated patients, wherever samples were available for exploratory analyses. The investigation overall reported the following: Vaccine-induced immune responses across multiple MHC alleles were detected in roughly 94% of patients. Selection of PBMC samples for TCRB deep sequencing was based on availability. No apparent relationship was observed between pseudoprogression and alterations in the top peripheral T cell clonotypes detected by TCRB sequencing. The authors noted that analyses of patient blood samples could not be reproduced because of sample limitations.

The library was prepared using the immunoSEQ multiplex PCR assay. The hsTCRB Kit was used according to the manufacturer's protocol to amplify rearranged TCR beta chain sequences. An Illumina MiSeq was used to sequence the TCRB libraries. In the original analysis: The kit vendor's proprietary platform handled demultiplexing, trimming and gene mapping. TCRdb retrieved this table from immuneACCESS and kept in-frame rearrangements only. Not all clones are present; in checked studies, unresolved V genes account for under half, and no reason is known for the remainder. V and J calls and clone size are copied from that table; D and trimming were computed from the DNA. The sample table holds 50,000 to 60,000 clones, of which about 80% were seen once. More than 5% of the sample rests with the top ten. As regards this clone: What this receptor recognizes is not known. Per-base quality was not reported, and no clone a single base away is much larger than it.

Its CDR3 holds 14 amino acids, cysteine through phenylalanine. Left in the record is the CDR3 DNA by itself, 42 bases read in frame from the first base. V is reduced by 10 bases and J by 0 bases, leaving a spacing of 16 bases between them. Sequences SNHLY (CDR1) and FYNNEI (CDR2) are obtained from the germline V gene. Explained via the paper, the time point label denotes: week 23, last vaccination. A 20-mer mutant IDH1 peptide at 300 micrograms in Montanide made up each vaccine dose, which was injected subcutaneously together with topical imiquimod. All donors had newly diagnosed IDH1-mutant astrocytomas of WHO grade 3 or 4 that showed loss of nuclear ATRX. The samples were drawn from NOA16, a multicentre, single-arm, open-label phase I trial in Germany that tested a mutant IDH1 peptide vaccine in humans for the first time. Genomic DNA for TCRB sequencing was extracted from EDTA blood using the DNeasy Blood and Tissue Kit.

The chain couples TRBV2 to TRBJ2-7; TRBD2 might be the D gene, on 5 matching bases. This clonotype originated in a man in his forties with glioma. Material: PBMCs, obtained from a glioma patient whose treatment included an IDH1 peptide vaccine. The CDR3 region: CATLPGGSSYEQYF. The bases are TGTGCCACGCTCCCGGGCGGGTCCTCCTACGAGCAGTACTTC.